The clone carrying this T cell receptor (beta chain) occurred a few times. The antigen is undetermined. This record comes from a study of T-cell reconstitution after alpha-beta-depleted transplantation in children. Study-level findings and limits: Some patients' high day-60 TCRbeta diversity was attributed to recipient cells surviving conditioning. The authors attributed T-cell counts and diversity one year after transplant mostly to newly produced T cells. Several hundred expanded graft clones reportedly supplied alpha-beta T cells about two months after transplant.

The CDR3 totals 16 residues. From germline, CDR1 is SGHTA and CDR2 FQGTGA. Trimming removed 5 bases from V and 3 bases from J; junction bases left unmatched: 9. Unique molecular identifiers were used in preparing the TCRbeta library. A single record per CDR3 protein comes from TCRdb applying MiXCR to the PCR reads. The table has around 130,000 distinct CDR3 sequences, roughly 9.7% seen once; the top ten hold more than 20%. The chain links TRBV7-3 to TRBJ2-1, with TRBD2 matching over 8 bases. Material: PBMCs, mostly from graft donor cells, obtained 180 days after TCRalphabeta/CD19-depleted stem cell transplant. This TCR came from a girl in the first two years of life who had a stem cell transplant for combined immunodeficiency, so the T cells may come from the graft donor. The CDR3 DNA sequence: TGTGCCAGCAGCCCCCAAAGACTAGCGAGCTACAATGAGCAGTTCTTC. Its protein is CASSPQRLASYNEQFF.